One TCR beta chain is described in this entry. Antigen unknown. What was amplified from RNA transcripts were TCR beta CDR3 regions. Carried out on the TCR CDR3, a first-round RT-PCR used the HTBI primer set. TCRdb reprocessed the multiplex PCR reads with MiXCR, giving one entry per CDR3 protein. Found here are about 740,000 distinct CDR3 sequences, 12% to 15% of them singletons; the top ten hold roughly 10%. The sample originates from a study of T cells in Graves' hyperthyroidism and ophthalmopathy. Clinical symptoms, serum thyroxine and TRAb, thyroid ultrasound and orbital computed tomography together formed the diagnostic basis. Study-wide findings and caveats: The model foresaw ophthalmopathy a median roughly 6.3 months prior to onset. Blood also held most thyroid clonotypes expanded beyond 0.001.

CDR3 length equals 12 residues. Per the germline V gene, CDR1 is DFQATT and CDR2 is SNEGSKA (reference sequence). Trimming removed 3 bases from V and 8 bases from J, with 11 bases in between. The material sequenced was blood. The V and J genes are TRBV20-1 and TRBJ2-1; D unclear. This TCR was recovered from a woman aged 18-30 years with Graves' hyperthyroidism. Here the CDR3 DNA reads TGCAGTGCTAGTAGCTCGTTAGATGAGCAGTTCTTC. Protein product: CSASSSLDEQFF.